The present T cell receptor beta chain was sequenced within a study of cytomegalovirus exposure and HLA in healthy donors. As for the study in general: Researchers found that under 90% of 398 genotyped donors fell within the Caucasian-associated ancestry cluster.

This clone was picked up a small number of times. What it binds is unknown. Study-wide findings and caveats: TCR beta chains numbering approximately 150 were designated cytomegalovirus-associated.

PCR involved 60 Vbeta and 13 Jbeta primers. Produced via immunoSEQ multiplex PCR; TCRdb's table is partial and in-frame only. The data show about 170,000 clones, approximately 59% seen once. Whereas donors were nominally healthy upon sampling, unrecorded immune exposures were probable. The CDR3 length is 16 residues. Germline CDR1 reads PRHDT; CDR2 reads FYEKMQ (reference sequence). The J segment lost 7 bases and the V segment lost 4 bases, leaving 8 bases of the junction unmatched. Sequenced material: PBMCs. The sequence was collected from a man aged 35-49 years in good health and CMV-seronegative. The chain has TRBV13 and TRBJ2-1; TRBD1 matches 12 bases. CDR3 sequence: CASSWRDRGRNNEQFF. DNA for the CDR3: TGTGCCAGCAGCTGGAGGGACAGGGGGCGCAATAATGAGCAGTTCTTC.